The 5 T cell receptor beta chains below were found in one sample sequenced in a study of blood T cell repertoires in COVID-19. The repertoire was sequenced with immunoSEQ multiplex PCR; TCRdb's copy has only in-frame clones and lacks some. This sample yields approximately 210,000 clones, of which roughly nine tenths are seen a single time; approximately 7.6% belongs to the top ten. The sequencing sample was made of PBMCs or T cells enriched from blood (not recorded which). These receptors were taken from a woman aged 18-35 years who had recovered from COVID-19.

This chain links TRBV4-2 with TRBJ1-2; 7 bases match TRBD1. Trimming removed 3 bases from V and 3 bases from J; junction bases left unmatched: 4. CDR3 length equals 14 residues. Germline V gene data show CDR1 as LGHNA and CDR2 as YNFKEQ. CDR3 in amino acids: CASSHHRGYYGYTF. DNA of the CDR3: TGTGCCAGCAGCCACCACAGGGGTTACTATGGCTACACCTTC.

This chain joins TRBV6-5 and TRBJ2-7, with D possibly matching TRBD2 (5 bases). Germline V gives CDR1 MNHEY, CDR2 SVGAGI. The CDR3 contains 14 residues. Trimming removed 7 bases at V and 6 bases at J, with 19 bases between. CDR3 loop: CASNKGDNSAEQYF. The CDR3 DNA follows: TGTGCCAGCAACAAGGGAGACAACTCGGCCGAGCAGTACTTC.

V gene TRBV12-3 or TRBV12-4 combines with J gene TRBJ1-1; D remains ambiguous. Trimming left V 3 bases short and J 11 bases short, with 13 bases between. The CDR3 totals 12 residues. CDR3 region: CASSLARLRAFF. The DNA for the CDR3 is TGTGCCAGCAGTTTGGCCAGGCTCAGGGCTTTCTTT.

The chain couples TRBV28 to TRBJ1-4; 7 bases agree with TRBD1. After removal of 5 bases from V and 8 bases from J, the junction contained 8 bases not matched to a gene. Germline V gene lookup returns CDR1 MDHEN and CDR2 SYDVKM. CDR3 length equals 14 residues. The CDR3 protein is CASSLSTGYEKLFF. The CDR3 DNA reads TGTGCCAGCAGTCTCTCGACAGGGTACGAAAAACTGTTTTTT.

The sample holds one count of this clone. This rearrangement joins TRBV5-1 to TRBJ2-1; D is ambiguous. The germline V gene encodes CDR1 SGHRS and CDR2 YFSETQ. Trimming removed 4 bases from V and 0 bases from J, with 14 bases in between. This CDR3 has 16 amino acids. The CDR3 region has the DNA TGCGCCAGCAGCCTCACACAGCTTAGCTCCTACAATGAGCAGTTCTTC. This encodes CASSLTQLSSYNEQFF.